This T cell receptor (beta chain) was recorded in a study of blood T cell repertoires in COVID-19. The CDR3 has 16 amino acids. The germline gives CDR1 SGHDN, CDR2 FVKESK. V lost 0 bases and J lost 4, with 13 bases in between. The assay was immunoSEQ multiplex PCR, and TCRdb's table has in-frame clones only and misses some. The data contain hundreds of thousands of clones, 84% of them singletons. This TCR was recovered from a woman aged 40 to 50 who had recovered from COVID-19. What was sequenced was PBMCs or T cells enriched from blood (not recorded which). The chain carries TRBV14 and TRBJ2-4; D gene unclear. The DNA of the CDR3 is TGTGCCAGCAGCCAAGATCTCCGGGTCCAAAAAAACATTCAGTACTTC. Protein sequence: CASSQDLRVQKNIQYF.